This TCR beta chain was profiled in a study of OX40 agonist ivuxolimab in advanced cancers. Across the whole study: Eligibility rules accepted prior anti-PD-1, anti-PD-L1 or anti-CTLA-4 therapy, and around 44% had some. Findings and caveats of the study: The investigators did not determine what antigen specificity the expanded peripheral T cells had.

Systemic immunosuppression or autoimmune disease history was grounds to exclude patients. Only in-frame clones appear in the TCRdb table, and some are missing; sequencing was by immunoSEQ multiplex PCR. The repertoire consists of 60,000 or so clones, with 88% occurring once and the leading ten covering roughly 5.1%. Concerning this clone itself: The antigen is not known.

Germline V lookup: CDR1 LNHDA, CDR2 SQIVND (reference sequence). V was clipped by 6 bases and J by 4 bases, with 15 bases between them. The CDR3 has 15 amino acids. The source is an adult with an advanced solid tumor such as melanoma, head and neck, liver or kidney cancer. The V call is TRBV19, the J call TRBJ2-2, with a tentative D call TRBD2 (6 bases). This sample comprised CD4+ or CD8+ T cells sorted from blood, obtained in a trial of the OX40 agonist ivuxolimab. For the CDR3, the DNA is TGTGCCAGTAGACGCGGGATACAAAGCACCGGGGAGCTGTTTTTT. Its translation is CASRRGIQSTGELFF. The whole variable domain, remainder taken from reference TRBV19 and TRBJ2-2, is DGGITQSPKYLFRKEGQNVTLSCEQNLNHDAMYWYRQDPGQGLRLIYYSQIVNDFQKGDIAEGYSVSREKKESFPLTVTSAQKNPTAFYLCASRRGIQSTGELFFGEGSRLTVL.